This T cell receptor (beta chain) is from a study of molecular identifiers for immune sequencing clone quantification. Study-wide background: Replicate experiments took RNA from roughly 18,000 or 92,000 naive CD8 cells, divided it five ways and sequenced four.

As regards this clonotype: Its specificity is unknown. At one end, the junction sequence differs from germline, possibly due to a read error.

Study results and limitations: Clones above 20 RNA copies held over 98% of effector molecules, under 1% in naive cells.

Previously reported methods and listed TCR primers produced the bulk TCR libraries. In TCRdb, the PCR reads were re-called with MiXCR into one record per CDR3 protein. The repertoire includes 53,000 or so distinct CDR3 sequences, 35% to 40% of them detected once, and 3.8% sits in the top ten. Germline CDR1 MNHEY, CDR2 SMNVEV (reference sequence). CDR3 length equals 14 residues. The clonotype comes from a human donor in good health. Some libraries in this study had Jurkat cell RNA spiked in. The chain combines TRBV27 with TRBJ2-4; D may be TRBD1 or TRBD2 (5 bases each). The sequenced sample was naive CD8+ T cells from blood, with Jurkat cell RNA spiked in. Stated subset: FACS-sorted CD8+CD4-CCR7+CD45RA+ naive T cells. The CDR3 sequence: CASSLSGDQTILYF. CDR3 bases: TGTGCCAGCAGTTTAAGTGGGGACCAAACCATTCTGTACTTC.